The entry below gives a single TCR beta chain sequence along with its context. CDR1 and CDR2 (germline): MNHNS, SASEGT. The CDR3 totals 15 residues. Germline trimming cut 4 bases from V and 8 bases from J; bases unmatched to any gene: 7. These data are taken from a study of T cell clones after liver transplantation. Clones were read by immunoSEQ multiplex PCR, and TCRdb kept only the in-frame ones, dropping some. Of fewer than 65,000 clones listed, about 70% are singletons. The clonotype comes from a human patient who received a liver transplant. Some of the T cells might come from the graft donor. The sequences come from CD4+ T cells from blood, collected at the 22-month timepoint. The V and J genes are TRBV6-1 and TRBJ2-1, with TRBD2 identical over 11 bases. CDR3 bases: TGTGCCAGCAGTGGACTAGCGGGGTATCTCGATGAGCAGTTCTTC. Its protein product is CASSGLAGYLDEQFF.